The T cell receptor beta chain described here comes from a study of OX40 agonist ivuxolimab in advanced cancers. The V end was cut by 1 base, the J end by 6 bases, with 18 bases between. The CDR3 spans 16 residues. Germline V gene lookup returns CDR1 KGHSH and CDR2 LQKENI. Sequenced by immunoSEQ multiplex PCR; TCRdb stores in-frame clones only, minus some. The top ten clones hold approximately 0.3% of a sample with 55,000 to 65,000 clones, approximately 90% of them seen once. Only a few counts were recorded for this clone. Its specificity is unknown. Study-level results: Among expanded peripheral T cells, antigen specificity went undetermined. Mean expanded clone counts were higher in CD8+ than CD4+ T cells.

The sequences come from CD4+ or CD8+ T cells sorted from blood, collected in a trial of the OX40 agonist ivuxolimab. The source is an adult with an advanced solid tumor such as melanoma, head and neck, liver or kidney cancer. The rearrangement joins TRBV18 to TRBJ1-2; D call uncertain. This chain's CDR3 is CASSPQEETLDDGYTF. In DNA form, the CDR3 reads TGTGCCAGCTCACCACAGGAGGAGACGTTGGACGATGGCTACACCTTC.